A selection of T cell receptor beta chains follows, all from one sample in a study of regulatory T cells in long-lasting Graves disease. TCRdb itself ran the multiplex PCR reads through MiXCR, one entry per CDR3 protein. The table lists 400,000 or so distinct CDR3 sequences, 23% of them singletons. Sequenced material: peripheral blood mononuclear cells (PBMCs), taken when the disease was refractory, from a patient treated with antithyroid drugs. These receptors were taken from a female donor with Graves disease. Each CDR3 is given with its conserved first and last residue. A D gene is named only where the DNA matches it firmly. Where a row states a size, it is once, few, many or the class of an expanded clone; other rows omit it.

>few|TRBJ2-1|TRBV19|TRBD1
TGTGCCAGTAACGCCCGGGACAGGGGGAATGAGCAGTTCTTC
CASNARDRGNEQFF
>NA|TRBJ1-5|TRBV20-1|NA
TGCAGTGCTAGGCCCCCCTCGGGACAACAAAATCAGCCCCAGCATTTT
CSARPPSGQQNQPQHF
>NA|TRBJ1-5|TRBV15|NA
TGTGCCACCAGCAGAGATCTAGGACAGAATAGCAATCAGCCCCAGCATTTT
CATSRDLGQNSNQPQHF
>few|TRBJ1-2|TRBV4-3|NA
TGCGCCAGCAGCCAAGGGACAACCTATGGCTACACCTTC
CASSQGTTYGYTF
>NA|TRBJ2-1|TRBV2|TRBD2
TGTGCCAGCAGCGCCCAAGGGGGGCTTCCGGGACTAGCGGGGGCAGAGCAGTTCTTC
CASSAQGGLPGLAGAEQFF
>few|TRBJ1-1|TRBV5-1|NA
TGCGCCAGCAGCCTCCGACCCCGGGTGGGGATGAACACTGAAGCTTTCTTT
CASSLRPRVGMNTEAFF
>few|TRBJ1-2|TRBV11-2|NA
TGTGCCAGCAGCATTAACCGAGGGAGAAACTATGGCTACACCTTC
CASSINRGRNYGYTF
>NA|TRBJ2-4|TRBV5-1|TRBD1
TGCGCCAGCAGCCCGGGGACAGGCCAGTATCAGTACTTC
CASSPGTGQYQYF
>NA|TRBJ2-5|TRBV7-2|TRBD2
TGTGCCAGCAGCTTAGAGGGTAGCGGGAGGCCTCAAGAGACCCAGTACTTC
CASSLEGSGRPQETQYF
>NA|TRBJ2-3|TRBV7-9|NA
TGTGCCAGCAGCCCCCGATGGGCGGGTAGCACAGATACGCAGTATTTT
CASSPRWAGSTDTQYF
>few|TRBJ1-4|TRBV9|TRBD1
TGTGCCAGCAGCGTAACAGGGGGGATTGAAAAACTGTTTTTT
CASSVTGGIEKLFF
>few|TRBJ2-1|TRBV28|TRBD1
TGTGCCAGCAGACTGCCCGGGACAGGGGGATGGAATGAGCAGTTCTTC
CASRLPGTGGWNEQFF
>many|TRBJ2-5|TRBV5-1|NA
TGCGCCAGCACCCTGAGGGGGGACGGGCAAGAGACCCAGTACTTC
CASTLRGDGQETQYF
>NA|TRBJ1-1|TRBV5-1|NA
TGCGCCAGCAGCTCCGGAAGGGTCAGGAACACTGAAGCTTTCTTT
CASSSGRVRNTEAFF
>NA|TRBJ2-7|TRBV18|TRBD1
TGTGCCAGCTCAGGACGAGACAGGGAAAAGGGCGAGCAGTACTTC
CASSGRDREKGEQYF
>few|TRBJ1-5|TRBV4-3|TRBD1
TGCGCCAGCAGCCAGGGGACAGGCAATAGCAATCAGCCCCAGCATTTT
CASSQGTGNSNQPQHF
>few|TRBJ1-2|TRBV5-1|NA
TGCGCCAGCAGGACCGCGCCCTTAGGGTATGGCTACACCTTC
CASRTAPLGYGYTF
>many|TRBJ2-5|TRBV20-1|TRBD2
TGCAGTGCTCCCCGACTAGCGGGAGTTGAAGAGACCCAGTACTTC
CSAPRLAGVEETQYF
>few|TRBJ2-7|TRBV5-5|NA
TGTGCCAGCAGCTGGGGGGACGGGACCTACGAGCAGTACTTC
CASSWGDGTYEQYF
>NA|TRBJ2-2|TRBV19|TRBD2
TGTGCCACCCGACCAGGGACTAGCGTCGGCGGGGAGCTGTTTTTT
CATRPGTSVGGELFF
>many|TRBJ1-2|TRBV15|NA
TGTGCCACCAGCAGAGGTGGCCAAGACTATGGCTACACCTTC
CATSRGGQDYGYTF
>many|TRBJ2-4|TRBV15|NA
TGTGCCACCAGCAGAGATGGAACAGCTGGCAACATTCAGTACTTC
CATSRDGTAGNIQYF
>many|TRBJ2-7|TRBV20-1|NA
TGCAGTGGCGGAGTGGGGGCGGCAAAGTACTTC
CSGGVGAAKYF
>few|TRBJ1-2|TRBV5-1|NA
TGCGCCAGCAGCTTGGTTGGGACACAAAAAAACTATGGCTACACCTTC
CASSLVGTQKNYGYTF
>few|TRBJ1-2|TRBV15|NA
TGTGCCACCAGCAGAGGCGGAGGGTCTGGCTACACCTTC
CATSRGGGSGYTF
>few|TRBJ2-5|TRBV24-1|NA
TGTGCCACCAGTGACGAGGCGGGTAGGGATGGCAAGACCCAGTACTTC
CATSDEAGRDGKTQYF
>few|TRBJ2-7|TRBV6-5|TRBD1
TGTGCCAGCAGTTACGGGACAGGGGGCAGAGACGAGCAGTACTTC
CASSYGTGGRDEQYF
>many|TRBJ1-4|TRBV2|TRBD1
TGTGCCAGCAAATTCGGACAGGCTAACCTAAATGAAAAACTGTTTTTT
CASKFGQANLNEKLFF
>NA|TRBJ1-6|TRBV7-2|NA
TGTGCCAGCAGCTTAGGCTCGGGAATGCCAACGGGTTCACCCCTCCACTTT
CASSLGSGMPTGSPLHF
>few|TRBJ1-6|TRBV7-3|NA
TGTGCCAGCAGCTTACCGAATTCACCCCTCCACTTT
CASSLPNSPLHF
>NA|TRBJ2-2|TRBV29-1|NA
NA
CSAYTGGRAPGSCFF
>NA|TRBJ1-6|TRBV3-1|TRBD1
TGTGCCAGCAGCCAGGGGACAGGCCAGAATTCACCCCTCCACTTT
CASSQGTGQNSPLHF